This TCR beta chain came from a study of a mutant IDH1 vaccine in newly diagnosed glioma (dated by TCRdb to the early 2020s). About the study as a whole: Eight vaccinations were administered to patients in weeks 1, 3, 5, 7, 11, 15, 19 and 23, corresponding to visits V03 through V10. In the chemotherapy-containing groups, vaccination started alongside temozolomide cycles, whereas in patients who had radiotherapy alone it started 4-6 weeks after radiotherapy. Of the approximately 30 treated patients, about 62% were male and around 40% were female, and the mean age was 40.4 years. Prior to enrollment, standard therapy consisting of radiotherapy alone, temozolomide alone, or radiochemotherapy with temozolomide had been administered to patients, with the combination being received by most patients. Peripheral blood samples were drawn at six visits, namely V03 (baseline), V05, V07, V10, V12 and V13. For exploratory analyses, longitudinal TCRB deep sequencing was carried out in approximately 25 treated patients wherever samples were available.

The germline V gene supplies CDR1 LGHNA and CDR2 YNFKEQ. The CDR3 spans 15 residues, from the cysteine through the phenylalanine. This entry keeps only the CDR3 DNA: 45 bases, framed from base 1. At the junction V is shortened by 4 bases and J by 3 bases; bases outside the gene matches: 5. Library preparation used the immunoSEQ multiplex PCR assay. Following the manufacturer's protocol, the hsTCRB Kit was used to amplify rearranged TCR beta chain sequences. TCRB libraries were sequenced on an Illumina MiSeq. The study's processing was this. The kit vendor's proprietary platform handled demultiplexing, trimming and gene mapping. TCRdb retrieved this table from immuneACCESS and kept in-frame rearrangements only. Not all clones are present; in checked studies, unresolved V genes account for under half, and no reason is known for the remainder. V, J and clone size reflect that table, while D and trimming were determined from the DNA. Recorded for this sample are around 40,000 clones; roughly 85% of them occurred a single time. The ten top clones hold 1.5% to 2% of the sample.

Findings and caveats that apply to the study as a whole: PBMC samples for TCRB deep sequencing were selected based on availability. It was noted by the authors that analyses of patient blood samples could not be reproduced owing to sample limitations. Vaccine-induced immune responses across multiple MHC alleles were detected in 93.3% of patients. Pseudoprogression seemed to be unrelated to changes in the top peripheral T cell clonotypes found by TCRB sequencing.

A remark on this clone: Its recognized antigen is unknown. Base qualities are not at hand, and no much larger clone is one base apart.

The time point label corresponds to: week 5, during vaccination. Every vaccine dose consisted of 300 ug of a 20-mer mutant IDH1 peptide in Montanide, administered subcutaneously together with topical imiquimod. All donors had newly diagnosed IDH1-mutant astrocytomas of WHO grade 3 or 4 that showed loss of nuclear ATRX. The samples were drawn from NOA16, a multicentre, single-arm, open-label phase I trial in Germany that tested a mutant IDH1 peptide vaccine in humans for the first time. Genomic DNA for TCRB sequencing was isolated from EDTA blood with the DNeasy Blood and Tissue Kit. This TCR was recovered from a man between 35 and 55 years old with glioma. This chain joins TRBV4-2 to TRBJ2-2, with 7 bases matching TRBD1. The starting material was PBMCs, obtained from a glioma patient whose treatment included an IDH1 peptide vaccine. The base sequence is TGTGCCAGCAGCCGCGGTGACAGGGACACCGGGGAGCTGTTTTTT. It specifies CASSRGDRDTGELFF.